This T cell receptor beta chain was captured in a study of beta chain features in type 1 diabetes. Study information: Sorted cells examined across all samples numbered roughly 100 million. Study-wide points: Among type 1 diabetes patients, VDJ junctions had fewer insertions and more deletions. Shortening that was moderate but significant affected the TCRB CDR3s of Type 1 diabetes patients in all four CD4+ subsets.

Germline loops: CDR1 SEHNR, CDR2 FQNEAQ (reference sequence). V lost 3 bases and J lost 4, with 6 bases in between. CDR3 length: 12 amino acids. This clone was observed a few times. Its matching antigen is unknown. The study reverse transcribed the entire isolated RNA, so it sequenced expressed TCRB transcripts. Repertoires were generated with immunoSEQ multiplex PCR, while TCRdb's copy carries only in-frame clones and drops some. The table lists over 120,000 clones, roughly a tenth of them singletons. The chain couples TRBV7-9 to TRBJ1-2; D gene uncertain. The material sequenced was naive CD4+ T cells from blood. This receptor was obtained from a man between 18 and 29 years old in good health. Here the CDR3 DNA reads TGTGCCAGCAGCTTGAGGAGCTATGGCTACACCTTC. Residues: CASSLRSYGYTF.